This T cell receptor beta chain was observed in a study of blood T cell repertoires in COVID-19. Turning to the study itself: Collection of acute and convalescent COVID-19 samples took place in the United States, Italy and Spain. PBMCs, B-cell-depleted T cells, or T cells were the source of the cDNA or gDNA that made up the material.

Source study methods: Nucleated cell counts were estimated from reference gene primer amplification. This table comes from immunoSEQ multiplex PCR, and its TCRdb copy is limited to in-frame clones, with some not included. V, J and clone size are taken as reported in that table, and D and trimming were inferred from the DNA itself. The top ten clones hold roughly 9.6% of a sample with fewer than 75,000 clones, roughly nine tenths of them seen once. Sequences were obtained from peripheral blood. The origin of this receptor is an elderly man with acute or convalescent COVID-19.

Here the CDR3 reads CASSIPGQHYEQYF. The CDR3 coding sequence is TGTGCCAGTAGTATTCCGGGACAGCACTACGAGCAGTACTTC. The chain couples TRBV19 to TRBJ2-7; 7 bases map to TRBD1. V shed 3 bases, J shed 3 bases, and the junction held 5 bases outside the gene matches. CDR1 and CDR2 (germline): LNHDA, SQIVND (reference sequence). The CDR3 loop spans 14 amino acids.